This T cell receptor (beta chain) was observed in a study of blood T cell repertoires in COVID-19. Whole-study context: PBMCs, B-cell-depleted T cells, or T cells were the source of the cDNA or gDNA that made up the material.

Per germline, CDR1 SGHTA and CDR2 FQGNSA. This CDR3 comprises 16 residues. The J segment lost 7 bases and the V segment lost 3 bases, leaving 14 bases of the junction unmatched. Clones were read by immunoSEQ multiplex PCR, and TCRdb kept only the in-frame ones, dropping some. The sample records about 100,000 clones, around nine tenths being singletons. The sequenced sample consisted of peripheral blood. The rearrangement links TRBV7-2 to TRBJ2-7; 8 positions agree with TRBD2. This receptor was taken from a man aged 70-80 years with acute or convalescent COVID-19. CDR3 loop: CASSLYFRAGGGEQYF. In nucleotides, the CDR3 is TGTGCCAGCAGCTTGTATTTTAGGGCGGGAGGTGGGGAGCAGTACTTC. The complete variable domain, with remaining parts taken from reference TRBV7-2 and TRBJ2-7, reads GAGVSQSPSNKVTEKGKDVELRCDPISGHTALYWYRQSLGQGLEFLIYFQGNSAPDKSGLPSDRFSAERTGGSVSTLTIQRTQQEDSAVYLCASSLYFRAGGGEQYFGPGTRLTVT.